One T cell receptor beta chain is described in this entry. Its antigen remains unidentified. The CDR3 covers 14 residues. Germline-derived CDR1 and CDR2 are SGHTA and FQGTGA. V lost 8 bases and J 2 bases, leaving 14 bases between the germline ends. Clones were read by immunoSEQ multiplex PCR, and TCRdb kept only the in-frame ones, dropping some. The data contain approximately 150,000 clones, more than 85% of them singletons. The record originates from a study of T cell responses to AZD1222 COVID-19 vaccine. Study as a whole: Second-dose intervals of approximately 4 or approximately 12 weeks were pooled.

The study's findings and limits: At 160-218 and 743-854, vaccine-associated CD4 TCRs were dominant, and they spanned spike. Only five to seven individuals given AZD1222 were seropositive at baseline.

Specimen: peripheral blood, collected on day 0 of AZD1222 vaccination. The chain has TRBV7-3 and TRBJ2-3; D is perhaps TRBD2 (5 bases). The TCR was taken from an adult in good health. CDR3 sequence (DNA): TGTGCCAGCCCCGGAGGACTCCCCACAGATACGCAGTATTTT. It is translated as CASPGGLPTDTQYF.